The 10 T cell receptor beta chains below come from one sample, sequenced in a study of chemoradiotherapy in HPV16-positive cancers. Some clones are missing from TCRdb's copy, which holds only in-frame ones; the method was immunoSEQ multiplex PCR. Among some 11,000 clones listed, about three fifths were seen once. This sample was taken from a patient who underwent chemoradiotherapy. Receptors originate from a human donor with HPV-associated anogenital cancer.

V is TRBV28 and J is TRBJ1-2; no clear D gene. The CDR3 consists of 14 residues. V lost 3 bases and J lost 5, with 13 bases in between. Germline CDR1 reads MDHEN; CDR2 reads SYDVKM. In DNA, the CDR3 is TGTGCCAGCAGTTTGAGCACAGCCATTTATGGCTACACCTTC. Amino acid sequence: CASSLSTAIYGYTF.

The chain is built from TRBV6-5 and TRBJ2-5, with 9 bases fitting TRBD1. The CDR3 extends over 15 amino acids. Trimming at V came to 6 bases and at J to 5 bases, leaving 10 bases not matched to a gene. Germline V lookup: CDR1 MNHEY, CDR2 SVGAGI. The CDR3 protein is CASRPTGGLSETQYF. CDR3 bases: TGTGCCAGCAGACCAACAGGGGGCTTATCGGAGACCCAGTACTTC.

CDR3 nucleotide sequence: TGTGCCAGCAGTGTAATCCAGGGGACCTATGGCTACACCTTC. It encodes CASSVIQGTYGYTF. The rearrangement uses TRBV28 and TRBJ1-2; D might be TRBD1 (6 bases). CDR3 length equals 14 residues. Germline V gene lookup returns CDR1 MDHEN and CDR2 SYDVKM. Trimming left V 5 bases short and J 4 bases short, with 14 bases between.

DNA of the CDR3: TGTGCCAGCACCCGGGGGGGGACTAGCGGGAGGGAACAGTTCTTC. This codes for CASTRGGTSGREQFF. The chain joins TRBV11-2 to TRBJ2-1; 16 bases are shared with TRBD2. Germline V gene data show CDR1 as SGHAT and CDR2 as FQNNGV. The CDR3 contains 15 residues. The V and J ends lost 7 bases and 13 bases, in that order; junction bases with no gene match: 10.

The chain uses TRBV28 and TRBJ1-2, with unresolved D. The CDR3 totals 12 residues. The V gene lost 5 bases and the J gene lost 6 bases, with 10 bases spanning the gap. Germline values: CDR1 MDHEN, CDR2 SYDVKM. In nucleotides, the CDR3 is TGTGCCAGCAGTATGACCTGGGATGGCTACACCTTC. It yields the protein CASSMTWDGYTF.

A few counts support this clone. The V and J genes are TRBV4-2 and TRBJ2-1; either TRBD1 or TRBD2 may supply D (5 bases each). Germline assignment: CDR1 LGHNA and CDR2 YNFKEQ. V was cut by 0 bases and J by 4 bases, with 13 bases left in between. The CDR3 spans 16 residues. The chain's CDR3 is CASSQEQEVRYNEQFF. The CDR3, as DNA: TGTGCCAGCAGCCAAGAACAGGAGGTGAGGTACAATGAGCAGTTCTTC.

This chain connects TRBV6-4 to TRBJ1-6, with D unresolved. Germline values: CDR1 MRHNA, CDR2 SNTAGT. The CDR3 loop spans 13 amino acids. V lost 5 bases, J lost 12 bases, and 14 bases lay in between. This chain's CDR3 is CASSRDNRGPLHF. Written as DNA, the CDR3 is TGTGCCAGCAGTCGGGATAACCGGGGACCCCTCCACTTT.

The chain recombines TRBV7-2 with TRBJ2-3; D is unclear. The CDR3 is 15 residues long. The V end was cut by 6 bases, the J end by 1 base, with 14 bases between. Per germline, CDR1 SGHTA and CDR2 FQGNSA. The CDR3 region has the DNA TGTGCCAGCAGGATGGACGCTGGGGGCACAGATACGCAGTATTTT. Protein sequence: CASRMDAGGTDTQYF.

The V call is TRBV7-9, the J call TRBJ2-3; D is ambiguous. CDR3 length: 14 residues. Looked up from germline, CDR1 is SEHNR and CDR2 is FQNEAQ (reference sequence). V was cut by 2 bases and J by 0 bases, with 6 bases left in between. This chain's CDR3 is CASSLSLSTDTQYF. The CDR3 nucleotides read TGTGCCAGCAGCTTATCACTTAGCACAGATACGCAGTATTTT.

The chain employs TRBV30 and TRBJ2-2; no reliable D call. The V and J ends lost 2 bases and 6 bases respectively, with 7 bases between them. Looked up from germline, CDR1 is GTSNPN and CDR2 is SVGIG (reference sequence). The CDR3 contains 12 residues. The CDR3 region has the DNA TGTGCCTGGAGTATGGTGGCCGGGGAGCTGTTTTTT. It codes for CAWSMVAGELFF.